This record concerns one T cell receptor (beta chain) sequence. In the original workflow: The assay estimated nucleated cells by amplifying reference gene primers. Assay: immunoSEQ multiplex PCR; the TCRdb copy retains only in-frame clones and omits some. V, J and clone size derive from that table, while D and trimming were established from the DNA sequence. This table has 65,000 to 70,000 clones, 82% appearing once. The data belong to a study of blood T cell repertoires in COVID-19. Turning to the study itself: Italy, Spain and the United States were the sources of the convalescent and acute COVID-19 samples. T cells, B-cell-depleted T cells, or PBMCs supplied cDNA or gDNA.

The V gene's germline CDR1 is MDHEN and CDR2 SYDVKM. The V gene lost 5 bases and the J gene lost 14 bases, with 18 bases spanning the gap. The CDR3 runs to 12 residues. The genes are TRBV28 and TRBJ2-5; D is perhaps TRBD1 (5 bases). The TCR comes from an elderly man with active COVID-19. Sequences were obtained from peripheral blood. The CDR3 region has the DNA TGTGCCAGCAGTCCCAACCCCCTGGACACCTACTTC. This codes for CASSPNPLDTYF. Full variable domain (missing parts from reference TRBV28 and TRBJ2-5): DVKVTQSSRYLVKRTGEKVFLECVQDMDHENMFWYRQDPGLGLRLIYFSYDVKMKEKGDIPEGYSVSREKKERFSLILESASTNQTSMYLCASSPNPLDTYFGPGTRLLVL.